This TCR beta chain was profiled in a study of T cells in Graves' hyperthyroidism and ophthalmopathy. In the study overall: Any treatment followed the collection of peripheral blood at initial diagnosis.

The sample holds many counts of this clonotype. The antigen is not known. General observations from the study: Classification by a 13 V-J model distinguished ophthalmopathy from stable hyperthyroidism. Most thyroid clonotypes with frequency above 0.001 were detected in blood.

The PBMCs were taken from around 10 ml of fresh peripheral blood. Amplified TCR beta CDR3 regions came from RNA transcripts. The HTBI primer set was used in a first-round RT-PCR of the TCR CDR3. TCRdb fed the multiplex PCR reads into MiXCR, producing one record per CDR3 protein. The table records hundreds of thousands of distinct CDR3 sequences, over 10% of them present only once. The receptor's source is a woman younger than 35 with Graves' hyperthyroidism. The material sequenced was blood.

CDR3 in amino acids: CASRPGQQYNSPLHF. DNA of the CDR3: TGTGCCAGCAGGCCGGGACAACAGTATAATTCACCCCTCCACTTT. The chain couples TRBV6-1 to TRBJ1-6; a weak D match, TRBD1 (6 bases). This CDR3 is 15 amino acids long. V dropped 6 bases and J dropped 4 bases, with 13 bases sitting between them. Germline CDR1 is MNHNS and CDR2 is SASEGT.